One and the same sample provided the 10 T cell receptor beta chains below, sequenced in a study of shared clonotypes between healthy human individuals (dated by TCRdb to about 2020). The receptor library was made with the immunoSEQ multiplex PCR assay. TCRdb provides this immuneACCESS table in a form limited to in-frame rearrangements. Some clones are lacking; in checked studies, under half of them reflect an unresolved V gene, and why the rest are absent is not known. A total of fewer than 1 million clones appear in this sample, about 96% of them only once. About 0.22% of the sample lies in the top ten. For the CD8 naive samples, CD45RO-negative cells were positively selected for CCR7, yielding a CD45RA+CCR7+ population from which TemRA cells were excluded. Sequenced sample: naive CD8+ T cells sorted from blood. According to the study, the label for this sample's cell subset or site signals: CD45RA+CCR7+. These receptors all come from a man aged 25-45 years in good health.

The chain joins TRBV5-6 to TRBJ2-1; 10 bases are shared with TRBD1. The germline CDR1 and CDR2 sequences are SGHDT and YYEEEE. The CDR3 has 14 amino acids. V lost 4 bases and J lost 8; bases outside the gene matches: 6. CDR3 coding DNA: TGTGCCAGCAGCGCCGGGACAGGGGTCGATGAGCAGTTCTTC. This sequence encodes CASSAGTGVDEQFF.

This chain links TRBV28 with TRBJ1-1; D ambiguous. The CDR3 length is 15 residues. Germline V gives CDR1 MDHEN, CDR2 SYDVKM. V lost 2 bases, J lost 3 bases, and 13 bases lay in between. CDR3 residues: CASSLLAGRYTEAFF. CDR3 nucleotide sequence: TGTGCCAGCAGTTTACTAGCGGGGAGGTACACTGAAGCTTTCTTT.

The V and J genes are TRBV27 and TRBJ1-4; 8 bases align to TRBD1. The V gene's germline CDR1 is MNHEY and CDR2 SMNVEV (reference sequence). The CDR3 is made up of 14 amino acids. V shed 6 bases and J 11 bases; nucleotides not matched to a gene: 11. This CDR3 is CASSSGGSTRKLFF. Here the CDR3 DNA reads TGTGCCAGCAGCTCAGGGGGCTCGACTAGGAAACTGTTTTTT.

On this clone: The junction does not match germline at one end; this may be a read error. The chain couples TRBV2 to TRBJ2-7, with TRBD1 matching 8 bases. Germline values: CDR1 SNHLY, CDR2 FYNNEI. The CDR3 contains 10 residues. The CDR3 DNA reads TGTGCCAGCAGGGGGACAGGTACCGTCTTC. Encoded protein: CASRGTGTVF.

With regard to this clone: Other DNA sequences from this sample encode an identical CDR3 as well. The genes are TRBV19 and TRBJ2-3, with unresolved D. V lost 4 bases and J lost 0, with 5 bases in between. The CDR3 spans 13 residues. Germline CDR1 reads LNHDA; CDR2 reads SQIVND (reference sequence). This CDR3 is CASSSASTDTQYF. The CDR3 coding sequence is TGTGCCAGTAGTAGCGCTAGCACAGATACGCAGTATTTT.

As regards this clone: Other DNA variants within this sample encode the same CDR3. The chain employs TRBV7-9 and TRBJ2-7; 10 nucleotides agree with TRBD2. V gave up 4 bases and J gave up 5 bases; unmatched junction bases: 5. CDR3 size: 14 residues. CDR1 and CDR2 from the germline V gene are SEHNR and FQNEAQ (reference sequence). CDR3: CASSSPSGSHEQYF. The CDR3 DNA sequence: TGTGCCAGCAGCTCACCTAGCGGGAGTCACGAGCAGTACTTC.

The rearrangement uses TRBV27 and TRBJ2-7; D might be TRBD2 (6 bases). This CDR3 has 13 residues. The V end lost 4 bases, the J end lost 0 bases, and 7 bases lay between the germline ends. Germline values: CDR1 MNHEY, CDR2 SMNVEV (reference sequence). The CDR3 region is CASSSSVSYEQYF. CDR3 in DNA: TGTGCCAGCAGTTCTAGCGTCTCCTACGAGCAGTACTTC.

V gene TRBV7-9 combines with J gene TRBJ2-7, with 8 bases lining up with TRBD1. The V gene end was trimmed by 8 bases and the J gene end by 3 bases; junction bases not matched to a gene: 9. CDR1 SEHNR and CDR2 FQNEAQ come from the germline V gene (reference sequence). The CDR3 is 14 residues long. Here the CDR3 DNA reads TGTGCCAGCGGACCGGGACAGGACAACTACGAGCAGTACTTC. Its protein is CASGPGQDNYEQYF.

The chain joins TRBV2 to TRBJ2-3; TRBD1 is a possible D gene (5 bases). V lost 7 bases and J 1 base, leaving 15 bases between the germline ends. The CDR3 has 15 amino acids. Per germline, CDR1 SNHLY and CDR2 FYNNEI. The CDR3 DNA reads TGTGCCAGCATTCCCGACAGTATAGGCACAGATACGCAGTATTTT. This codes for CASIPDSIGTDTQYF. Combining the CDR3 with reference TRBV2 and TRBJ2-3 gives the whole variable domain EPEVTQTPSHQVTQMGQEVILRCVPISNHLYFYWYRQILGQKVEFLVSFYNNEISEKSEIFDDQFSVERPDGSNFTLKIRSTKLEDSAMYFCASIPDSIGTDTQYFGPGTRLTVL.

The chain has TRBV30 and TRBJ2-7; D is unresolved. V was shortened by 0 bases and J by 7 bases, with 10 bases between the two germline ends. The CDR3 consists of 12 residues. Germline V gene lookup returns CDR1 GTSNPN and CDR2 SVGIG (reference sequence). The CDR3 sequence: CAWSVAVWEQYF. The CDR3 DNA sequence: TGTGCCTGGAGTGTTGCTGTCTGGGAGCAGTACTTC.